This TCR beta chain was documented in a study of molecular identifiers for immune sequencing clone quantification. Study-level background: Replicates split RNA from around 20,000 or 100,000 naive CD8 cells five ways, and the researchers sequenced four portions. Study-level results: Barcode sharing among identical TCR molecules could make large clones appear smaller.

Library preparation followed earlier protocols using designated TCR primers. TCRdb re-analysed the PCR reads in MiXCR, keeping a single row per CDR3 protein. The data show 400,000 to 600,000 distinct CDR3 sequences, around 25% seen once. On this clonotype: Its antigen is unknown. A clone one base away is much larger, so this may be a read error.

The CDR3 runs to 15 residues. In germline, CDR1 is SEHNR, CDR2 FQNEAQ (reference sequence). V shed 6 bases, J shed 4 bases, and the junction held 10 bases outside the gene matches. The chain is built from TRBV7-9 and TRBJ2-7, with TRBD1 matching 9 bases. Sequencing used naive CD8+ T cells from blood, with Jurkat cell RNA spiked in. Subset given: FACS-sorted CD8+CD4-CCR7+CD45RA+ naive T cells. This TCR came from a human donor in good health. Some libraries in this study had Jurkat cell RNA spiked in. The CDR3 loop reads CASSYAGQGVYEQYF. As DNA, the CDR3 is TGTGCCAGCAGTTACGCGGGACAGGGAGTGTACGAGCAGTACTTC.